This T cell receptor beta chain was recorded in a study of blood T cell repertoires in COVID-19. Measured with immunoSEQ multiplex PCR; TCRdb has only the in-frame clones, and not every one. The sample has roughly 160,000 clones; roughly 80% are singletons. Individuals drawn from under 30 US areas were about 18 to 90 years old. Participant-given clinical history determined each cohort assignment. Donors in Cohort 3 who had recovered were those with two negative PCRs, healthcare professional clearance, or resolution of their symptoms. The CDR3 is 15 residues long. V shed 7 bases, J shed 4 bases, and the junction held 10 bases outside the gene matches. Germline CDR1 reads MDHEN; CDR2 reads SYDVKM.

The clonotype was recovered from a man between 45 and 60 years old who had recovered from COVID-19. The sequenced material came from PBMCs or T cells enriched from blood (not recorded which). The V gene is TRBV28, the J gene TRBJ1-1; 9 nucleotides align to TRBD1. The CDR3 nucleotides are TGTGCCAGCACCCCCATCGGGACAGGGAGCACTGAAGCTTTCTTT. This encodes CASTPIGTGSTEAFF.